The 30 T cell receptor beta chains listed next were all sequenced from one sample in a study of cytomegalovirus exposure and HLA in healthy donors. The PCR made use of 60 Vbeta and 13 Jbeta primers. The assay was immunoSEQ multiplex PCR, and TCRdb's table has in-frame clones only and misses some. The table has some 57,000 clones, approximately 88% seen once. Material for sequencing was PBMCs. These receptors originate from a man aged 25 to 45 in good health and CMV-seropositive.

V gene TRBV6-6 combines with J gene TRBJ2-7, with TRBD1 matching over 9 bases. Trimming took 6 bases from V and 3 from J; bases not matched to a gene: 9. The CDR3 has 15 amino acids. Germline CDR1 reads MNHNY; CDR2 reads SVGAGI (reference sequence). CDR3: CASSRNRGQIYEQYF. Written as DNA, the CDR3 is TGTGCCAGCAGCCGGAACAGGGGGCAGATCTACGAGCAGTACTTC.

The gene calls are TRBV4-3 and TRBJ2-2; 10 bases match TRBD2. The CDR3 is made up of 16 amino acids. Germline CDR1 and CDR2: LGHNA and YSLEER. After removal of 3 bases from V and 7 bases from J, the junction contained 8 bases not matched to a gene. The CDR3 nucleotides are TGCGCCAGCAGCCATCGGACTAGCGGTAGGGGCGGGGAGCTGTTTTTT. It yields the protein CASSHRTSGRGGELFF.

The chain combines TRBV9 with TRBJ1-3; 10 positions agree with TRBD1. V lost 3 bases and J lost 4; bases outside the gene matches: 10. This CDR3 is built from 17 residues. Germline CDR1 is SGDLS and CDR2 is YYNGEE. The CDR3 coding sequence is TGTGCCAGCAGCGGAGACAGGGGGCCTTCCGCGGGAAACACCATATATTTT. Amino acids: CASSGDRGPSAGNTIYF. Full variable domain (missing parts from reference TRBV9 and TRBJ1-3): DSGVTQTPKHLITATGQRVTLRCSPRSGDLSVYWYQQSLDQGLQFLIQYYNGEERAKGNILERFSAQQFPDLHSELNLSSLELGDSALYFCASSGDRGPSAGNTIYFGEGSWLTVV.

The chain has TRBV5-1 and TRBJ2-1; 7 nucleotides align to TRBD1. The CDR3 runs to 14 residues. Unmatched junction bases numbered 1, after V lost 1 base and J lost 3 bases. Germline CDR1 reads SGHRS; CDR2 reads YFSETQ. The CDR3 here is CASSLTGDYNEQFF. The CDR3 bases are TGCGCCAGCAGCTTGACAGGGGACTACAATGAGCAGTTCTTC.

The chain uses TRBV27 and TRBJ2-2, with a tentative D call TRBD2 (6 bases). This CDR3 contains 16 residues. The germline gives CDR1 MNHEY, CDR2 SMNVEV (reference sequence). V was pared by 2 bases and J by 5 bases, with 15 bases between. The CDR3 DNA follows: TGTGCCAGCAGTTTAAAAGGTCGGGGGTCAACCGGGGAGCTGTTTTTT. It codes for CASSLKGRGSTGELFF.

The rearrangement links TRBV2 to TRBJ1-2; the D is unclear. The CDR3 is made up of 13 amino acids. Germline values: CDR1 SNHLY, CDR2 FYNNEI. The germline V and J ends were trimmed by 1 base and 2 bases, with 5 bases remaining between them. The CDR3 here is CASSEGRNYGYTF. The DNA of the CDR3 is TGTGCCAGCAGTGAAGGCAGAAACTATGGCTACACCTTC.

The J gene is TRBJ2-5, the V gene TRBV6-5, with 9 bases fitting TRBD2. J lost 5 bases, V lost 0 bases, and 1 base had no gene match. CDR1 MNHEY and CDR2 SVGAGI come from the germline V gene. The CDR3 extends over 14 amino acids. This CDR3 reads CASSYSGTSETQYF. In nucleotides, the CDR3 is TGTGCCAGCAGTTACTCGGGGACTAGCGAGACCCAGTACTTC.

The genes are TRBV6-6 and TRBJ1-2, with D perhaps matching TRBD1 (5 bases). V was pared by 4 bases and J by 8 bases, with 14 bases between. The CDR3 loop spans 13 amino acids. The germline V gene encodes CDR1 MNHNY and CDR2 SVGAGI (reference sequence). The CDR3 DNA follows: TGTGCCAGCAGTTCCCACTGGGGCGGAGGCTACACCTTC. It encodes CASSSHWGGGYTF.

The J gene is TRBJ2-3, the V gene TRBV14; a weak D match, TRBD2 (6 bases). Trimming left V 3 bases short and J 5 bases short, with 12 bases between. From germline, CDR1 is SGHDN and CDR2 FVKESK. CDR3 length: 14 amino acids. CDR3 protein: CASSQGGWRDTQYF. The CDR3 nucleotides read TGTGCCAGCAGCCAGGGAGGCTGGCGAGATACGCAGTATTTT.

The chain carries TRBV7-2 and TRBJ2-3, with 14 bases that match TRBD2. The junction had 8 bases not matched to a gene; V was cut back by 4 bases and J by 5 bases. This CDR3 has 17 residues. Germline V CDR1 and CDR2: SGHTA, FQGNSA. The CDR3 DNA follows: TGTGCCAGCAGCTACCGGGGACTAGCGGGAGCTCGAGATACGCAGTATTTT. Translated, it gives CASSYRGLAGARDTQYF. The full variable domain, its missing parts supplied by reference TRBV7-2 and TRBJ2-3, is GAGVSQSPSNKVTEKGKDVELRCDPISGHTALYWYRQSLGQGLEFLIYFQGNSAPDKSGLPSDRFSAERTGGSVSTLTIQRTQQEDSAVYLCASSYRGLAGARDTQYFGPGTRLTVL.

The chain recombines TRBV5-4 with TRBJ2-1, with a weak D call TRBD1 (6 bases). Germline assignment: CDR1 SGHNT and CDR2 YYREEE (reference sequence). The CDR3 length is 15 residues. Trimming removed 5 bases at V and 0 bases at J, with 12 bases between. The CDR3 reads CASRPDSFSYNEQFF. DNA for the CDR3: TGTGCCAGCAGGCCGGACAGTTTCTCCTACAATGAGCAGTTCTTC.

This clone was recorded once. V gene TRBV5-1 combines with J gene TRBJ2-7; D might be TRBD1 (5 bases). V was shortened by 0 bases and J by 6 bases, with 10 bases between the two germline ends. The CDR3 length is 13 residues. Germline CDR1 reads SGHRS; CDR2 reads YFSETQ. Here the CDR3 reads CASSLGTGSEQYF. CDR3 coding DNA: TGCGCCAGCAGCTTGGGAACAGGATCCGAGCAGTACTTC.

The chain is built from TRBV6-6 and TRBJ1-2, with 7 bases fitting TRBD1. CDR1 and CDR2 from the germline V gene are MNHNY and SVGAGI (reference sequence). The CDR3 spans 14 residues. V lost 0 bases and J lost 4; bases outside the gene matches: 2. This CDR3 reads CASSYSGQIYGYTF. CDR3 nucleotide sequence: TGTGCCAGCAGTTACTCGGGACAGATCTATGGCTACACCTTC.

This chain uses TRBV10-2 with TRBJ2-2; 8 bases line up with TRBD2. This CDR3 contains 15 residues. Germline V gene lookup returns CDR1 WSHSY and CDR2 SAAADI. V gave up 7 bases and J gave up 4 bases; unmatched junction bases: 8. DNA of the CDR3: TGCGCCAGCAAGGGGGAGCGGGAGAGCACCGGGGAGCTGTTTTTT. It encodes CASKGERESTGELFF.

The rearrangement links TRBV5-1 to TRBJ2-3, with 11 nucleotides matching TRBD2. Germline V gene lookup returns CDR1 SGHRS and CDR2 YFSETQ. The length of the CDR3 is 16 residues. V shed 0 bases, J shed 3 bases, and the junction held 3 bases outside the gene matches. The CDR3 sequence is CASSLATSGKTDTQYF. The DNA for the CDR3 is TGCGCCAGCAGCTTGGCGACTAGCGGGAAAACAGATACGCAGTATTTT.

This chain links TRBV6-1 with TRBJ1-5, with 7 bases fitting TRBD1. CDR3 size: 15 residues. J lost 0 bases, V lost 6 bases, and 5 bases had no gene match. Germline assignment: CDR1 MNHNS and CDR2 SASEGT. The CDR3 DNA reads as TGTGCCAGCAGAGTAGGGACAGTTAGCAATCAGCCCCAGCATTTT. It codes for CASRVGTVSNQPQHF.

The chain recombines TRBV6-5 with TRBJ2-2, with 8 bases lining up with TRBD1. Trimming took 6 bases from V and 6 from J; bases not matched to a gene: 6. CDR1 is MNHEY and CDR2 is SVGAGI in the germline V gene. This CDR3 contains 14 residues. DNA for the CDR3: TGTGCCAGCAGCCGTTCAGGGGGCTCCGGGGAGCTGTTTTTT. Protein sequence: CASSRSGGSGELFF.

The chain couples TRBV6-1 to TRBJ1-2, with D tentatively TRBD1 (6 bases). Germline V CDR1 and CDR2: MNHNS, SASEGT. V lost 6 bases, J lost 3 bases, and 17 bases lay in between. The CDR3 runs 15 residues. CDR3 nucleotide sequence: TGTGCCAGCAGCGTTTTTCACAGGGTAGACTATGGCTACACCTTC. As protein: CASSVFHRVDYGYTF.

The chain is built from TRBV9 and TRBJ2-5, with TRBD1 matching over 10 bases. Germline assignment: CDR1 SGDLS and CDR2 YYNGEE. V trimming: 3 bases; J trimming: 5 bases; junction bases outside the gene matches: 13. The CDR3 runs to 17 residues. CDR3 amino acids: CASSEGWVGTGDETQYF. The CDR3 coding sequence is TGTGCCAGCAGCGAGGGATGGGTGGGGACAGGGGACGAGACCCAGTACTTC.

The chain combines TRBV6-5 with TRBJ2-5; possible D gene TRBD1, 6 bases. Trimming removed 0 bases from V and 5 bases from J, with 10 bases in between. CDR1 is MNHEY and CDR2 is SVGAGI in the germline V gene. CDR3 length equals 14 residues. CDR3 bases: TGTGCCAGCAGTTACTCTTCAGGGGAGGAGACCCAGTACTTC. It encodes CASSYSSGEETQYF.

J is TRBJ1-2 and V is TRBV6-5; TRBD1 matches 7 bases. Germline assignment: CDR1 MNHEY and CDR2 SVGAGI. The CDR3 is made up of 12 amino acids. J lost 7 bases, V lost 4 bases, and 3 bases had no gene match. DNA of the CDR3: TGTGCCAGCAGTTGGACAGGCTCTGGCTACACCTTC. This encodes CASSWTGSGYTF.

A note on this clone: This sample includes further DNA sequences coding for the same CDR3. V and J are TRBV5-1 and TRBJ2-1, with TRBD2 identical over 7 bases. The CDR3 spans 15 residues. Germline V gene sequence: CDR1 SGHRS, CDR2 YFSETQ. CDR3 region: CASSLSGNRNNEQFF. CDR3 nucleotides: TGCGCTAGCTCCCTGAGCGGGAATAGAAACAATGAGCAGTTCTTC.

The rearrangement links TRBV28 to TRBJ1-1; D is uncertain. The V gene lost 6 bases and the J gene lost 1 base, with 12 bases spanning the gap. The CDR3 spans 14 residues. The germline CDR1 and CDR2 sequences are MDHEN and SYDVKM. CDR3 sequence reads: CASRPLRRNTEAFF. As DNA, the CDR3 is TGTGCCAGCAGACCCCTTCGCAGGAACACTGAAGCTTTCTTT.

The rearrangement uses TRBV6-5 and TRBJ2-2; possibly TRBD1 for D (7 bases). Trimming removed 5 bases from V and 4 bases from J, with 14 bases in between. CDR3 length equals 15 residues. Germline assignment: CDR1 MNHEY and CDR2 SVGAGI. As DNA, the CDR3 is TGTGCCAGCAGTGGAGGGGGCGCGGGCACCGGGGAGCTGTTTTTT. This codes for CASSGGGAGTGELFF.

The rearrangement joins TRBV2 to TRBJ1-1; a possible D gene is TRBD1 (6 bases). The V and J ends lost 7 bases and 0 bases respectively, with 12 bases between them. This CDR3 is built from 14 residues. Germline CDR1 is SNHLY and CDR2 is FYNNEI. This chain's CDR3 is CASKRTVMNTEAFF. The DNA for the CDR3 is TGTGCCAGCAAGAGGACAGTAATGAACACTGAAGCTTTCTTT.

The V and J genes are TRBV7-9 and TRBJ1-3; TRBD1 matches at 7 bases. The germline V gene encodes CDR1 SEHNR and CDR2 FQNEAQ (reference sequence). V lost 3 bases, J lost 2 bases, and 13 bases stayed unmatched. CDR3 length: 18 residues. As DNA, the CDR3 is TGTGCCAGCAGCTTCGGAATTATAGGGGGCCTCCCTGGAAACACCATATATTTT. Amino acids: CASSFGIIGGLPGNTIYF.

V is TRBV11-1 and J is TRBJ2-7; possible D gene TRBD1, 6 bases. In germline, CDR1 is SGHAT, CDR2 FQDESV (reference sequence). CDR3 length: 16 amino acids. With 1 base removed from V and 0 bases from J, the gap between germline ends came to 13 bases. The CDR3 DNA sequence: TGTGCCAGCAGCTTAGATTGGGAACAGGGCTCCTACGAGCAGTACTTC. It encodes CASSLDWEQGSYEQYF.

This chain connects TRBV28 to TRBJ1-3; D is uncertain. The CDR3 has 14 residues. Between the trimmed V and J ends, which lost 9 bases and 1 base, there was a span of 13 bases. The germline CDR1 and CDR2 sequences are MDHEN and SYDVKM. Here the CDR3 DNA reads TGTGCCAGTCGAGAATGGAGATCTGGAAACACCATATATTTT. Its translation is CASREWRSGNTIYF.

CDR3: CASSGPTGANTEAFF. CDR3 nucleotides: TGTGCCAGCAGCGGTCCGACAGGGGCGAACACTGAAGCTTTCTTT. The chain couples TRBV9 to TRBJ1-1, with 8 bases that match TRBD1. J gave up 1 base and V 3 bases, and 5 bases lay outside the gene matches. The germline V gene encodes CDR1 SGDLS and CDR2 YYNGEE. The CDR3 sequence is 15 residues long.

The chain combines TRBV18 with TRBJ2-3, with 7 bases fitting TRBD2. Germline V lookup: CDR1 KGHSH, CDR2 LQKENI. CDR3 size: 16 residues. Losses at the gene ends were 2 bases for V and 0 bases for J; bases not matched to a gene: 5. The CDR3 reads CASSPSQRGSTDTQYF. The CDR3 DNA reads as TGTGCCAGCTCACCATCCCAGCGGGGAAGCACAGATACGCAGTATTTT.